This note documents a single T cell receptor (beta chain) sequence. The antigen remains unidentified. Losses at the gene ends were 8 bases for V and 0 bases for J; bases not matched to a gene: 8. CDR1 is SNHLY and CDR2 is FYNNEI in the germline V gene. The CDR3 covers 15 residues. This entry is derived from a study of Graves' ophthalmopathy and Graves' hyperthyroidism. Study details: At initial diagnosis, peripheral blood was obtained, and this preceded any treatment.

RNA served as the template for amplifying TCR beta CDR3 regions. The workflow started with a first-round RT-PCR run with HTBI primers and then moved on to a second-round multiplex PCR. TCRdb called the multiplex PCR reads again in MiXCR, with one record for every CDR3 protein. The sample records roughly 400,000 distinct CDR3 sequences, 17% being singletons. Study observations and caveats: Researchers report that a 13-signature model separated ophthalmopathy from stable hyperthyroidism, posting under 90% sensitivity and about 80% specificity. The study's model predicted ophthalmopathy progression at roughly 69% sensitivity and about 72% specificity.

The V gene is TRBV2, the J gene TRBJ2-3, with 7 bases that match TRBD2. The TCR sequence derives from an adult woman with stable Graves' hyperthyroidism. Sequencing was performed on peripheral blood. The CDR3 here is CASGREKTSTDTQYF. DNA for the CDR3: TGTGCCAGCGGGCGGGAGAAAACTAGCACAGATACGCAGTATTTT.